What follows describes a single T cell receptor (beta chain). Its antigen is unknown. Any history of autoimmune disease or systemic immunosuppression disqualified patients. Germline V gene lookup returns CDR1 SGHAT and CDR2 FQNNGV. The CDR3 contains 14 residues. V gave up 0 bases and J gave up 0 bases, with 6 bases separating them. The data originate from a study of OX40 agonist ivuxolimab in advanced cancers. Across the whole study: The patients received ivuxolimab by intravenous route every 2 weeks at 0.01 to 10 mg/kg.

Study-wide results and caveats: At 0.1 to 3.0 mg/kg, clonal expansion of CD4+ and CD8+ blood T cells had occurred by week 6. On average, CD8+ T cells showed a greater number of expanded clones than CD4+.

Profiled with immunoSEQ multiplex PCR; TCRdb holds only in-frame clones, not every one. In the table there are 65,000 to 75,000 clones, roughly 88% of which are singletons. This TCR was recovered from an adult with an advanced solid tumor such as melanoma, head and neck, liver or kidney cancer. The genes are TRBV11-2 and TRBJ2-7; no definite D call. This material consisted of CD4+ or CD8+ T cells sorted from blood, taken in a trial of the OX40 agonist ivuxolimab. DNA for the CDR3: TGTGCCAGCAGCTTAGATCGGGCCTCCTACGAGCAGTACTTC. Protein: CASSLDRASYEQYF.